A single sample gave rise to the 2 T cell receptor beta chains below, sequenced in a study of blood T cell repertoires in COVID-19. TCRdb's table, derived via immunoSEQ multiplex PCR, lists solely in-frame clones and lacks some. The sample includes 250,000 to 350,000 clones, about 89% of them seen just once. Sequencing was performed on peripheral blood. Receptors were obtained from a woman aged 60-75 years with acute or convalescent COVID-19.

This clone was seen more than once but under ten times. This chain uses TRBV30 with TRBJ2-7; tentative D call: TRBD1 (6 bases). V lost 3 bases and J 3 bases, leaving 9 bases between the germline ends. The CDR3 covers 12 residues. CDR1 GTSNPN and CDR2 SVGIG come from the germline V gene (reference sequence). The CDR3 is CAWRTGIYEQYF. The CDR3 DNA is TGTGCCTGGAGAACAGGGATCTACGAGCAGTACTTC.

The chain couples TRBV6-5 to TRBJ1-6; 7 bases line up with TRBD1. Trimming removed 6 bases from V and 4 bases from J; junction bases left unmatched: 6. Germline V gives CDR1 MNHEY, CDR2 SVGAGI. The CDR3 totals 15 residues. CDR3 in DNA: TGTGCCAGCAGCGCTGGACAGGCTTATAATTCACCCCTCCACTTT. Translation: CASSAGQAYNSPLHF.